This T cell receptor (beta chain) was profiled in a study of cytomegalovirus exposure and HLA in healthy donors. About the research overall: HLA-typed donors were the source of approximately 85 million unique TCRs, which an early data release held. Findings and caveats of the study: A later analysis showed HLA-associated TCR beta chains outstripping equally common others in clonal expansion. In terms of immune exposure information, only CMV serostatus was available. Earlier results showed most TCR beta V segments being productive about 90% or about 30% of the time.

With respect to this clone: No antigen is known for it.

CDR1 and CDR2 from the germline V gene are SNHLY and FYNNEI. V was trimmed by 7 bases and J by 4 bases, leaving 5 bases between them. The CDR3 sequence is 10 residues long. The study ran its PCR with 60 Vbeta and 13 Jbeta primers. Some clones are missing from TCRdb's copy, which holds only in-frame ones; the method was immunoSEQ multiplex PCR. This sample has about 150,000 clones, with around 80% found just once. The clonotype originates from a man in his forties in good health and CMV-seropositive. The chain uses TRBV2 and TRBJ2-7, with D unresolved. Sample: PBMCs. CDR3 residues: CASNRYEQYF. CDR3 bases: TGTGCCAGCAATCGTTACGAGCAGTACTTC.